This T cell receptor beta chain is from a study of blood T cell repertoires in COVID-19. Across the whole study: Samples taken during acute and convalescent COVID-19 were collected in the United States, Italy and Spain. T cells, B-cell-depleted T cells, or PBMCs provided the cDNA or gDNA that served as material.

The CDR3 runs to 14 residues. Unmatched junction bases numbered 3, after V lost 4 bases and J lost 7 bases. Germline V gene sequence: CDR1 SGHDN, CDR2 FVKESK. The authors' processing: Reference gene primers were amplified, and this amplification served to estimate nucleated cell counts. TCRdb's copy holds only in-frame clones and misses some; the assay was immunoSEQ multiplex PCR. V and J calls and clone size are those listed in that table; D and trimming were worked out from the DNA. Among 150,000 or so clones listed, 85% to 90% were seen once. The chain recombines TRBV14 with TRBJ1-4; 10 positions match TRBD1. The sample was peripheral blood. The source is a man between 60 and 70 years old with active or convalescent COVID-19. The CDR3 DNA is TGTGCCAGCAGCCGACAGGGGGCAGGTGAAAAACTGTTTTTT. Protein sequence: CASSRQGAGEKLFF.